This TCR beta chain was documented in a study of blood T cells in healthy people across ages. The second PCR ran roughly 6 to 11 cycles with a sample-barcoded 5' primer and J-beta primers. TCRdb re-derived calls from the 5' RACE reads in MiXCR, one entry per CDR3 protein. The sample includes around 1,600,000 distinct CDR3 sequences, under 55% of them seen just once. There are a few counts of this clonotype. The germline V and J ends were trimmed by 5 bases and 5 bases, with 13 bases remaining between them. Germline CDR1 and CDR2: MNHEY and SMNVEV (reference sequence). The CDR3 length is 14 residues. The specimen was blood. The chain carries TRBV27 and TRBJ2-1, with D possibly being TRBD1 or TRBD2 (5 bases each). The sequence came from a woman aged 18-29 years in good health. CDR3 loop: CASSTRDGNNEQFF. The CDR3 DNA reads as TGTGCCAGCAGTACCCGGGACGGGAACAATGAGCAGTTCTTC.